The clone carrying this T cell receptor (beta chain) was counted many times. The data were taken from a study of regulatory T cells in long-lasting Graves disease. Time point indicated: newly diagnosed GD, antithyroid drugs for less than 3 months. RNA isolated from PBMCs was used to make the TCR library. The TCR beta library used iRepertoire HTBI primers with Arm-PCR amplification of CDR3. TCRdb re-called the multiplex PCR reads through MiXCR, storing one row per CDR3 protein. The data contain around 480,000 distinct CDR3 sequences, roughly 16% of them seen just once; the ten biggest clones take up 25%. The same specimen was also included in a second study, on T cells in Graves' hyperthyroidism and ophthalmopathy. This second study says: For Graves' hyperthyroidism to be stable, ophthalmopathy could not progress within 18 months. The TCR CDR3 was amplified in a first-round RT-PCR using the HTBI primer set. Blood also carried most thyroid clonotypes expanded above 0.001.

The clonotype was recovered from a woman between 40 and 65 years old with Graves disease. The specimen comprised peripheral blood mononuclear cells (PBMCs), sampled at new diagnosis, from a patient treated with antithyroid drugs.

The CDR3 is CASSLSGETEAFF. For the CDR3, the DNA is TGTGCCAGCAGTTTATCAGGGGAGACTGAAGCTTTCTTT. The V gene is TRBV12-3 or TRBV12-4, the J gene TRBJ1-1; D is perhaps TRBD1 (6 bases). V dropped 2 bases and J dropped 5 bases, with 9 bases sitting between them. This CDR3 has 13 residues.